The 9 T cell receptor beta chains in this list originate from one sample, sequenced in a study of cytomegalovirus exposure and HLA in healthy donors. The PCR used 60 Vbeta and 13 Jbeta primers. Clones were read by immunoSEQ multiplex PCR, and TCRdb kept only the in-frame ones, dropping some. The sample has about 180,000 clones, around three quarters seen once. The sequencing sample was made of PBMCs. These receptors originate from a woman between 25 and 40 years old in good health and CMV-seronegative.

This CDR3 is CASSLAAHNSPLHF. The CDR3 DNA follows: TGTGCCAGCAGCTTAGCGGCCCACAATTCACCCCTCCACTTT. The chain joins TRBV11-1 to TRBJ1-6, with D hard to call. Per germline, CDR1 SGHAT and CDR2 FQDESV (reference sequence). The CDR3 sequence is 14 residues long. V lost 0 bases and J lost 7, with 7 bases in between.

This clone was observed a handful of times. The chain joins TRBV13 to TRBJ2-5; TRBD2 aligns across 12 bases. This CDR3 contains 17 residues. Germline-derived CDR1 and CDR2 are PRHDT and FYEKMQ (reference sequence). Trimming removed 5 bases from V and 5 bases from J; junction bases left unmatched: 12. CDR3 in amino acids: CASSTRSRLAGDETQYF. The CDR3 region has the DNA TGTGCCAGCAGCACCCGATCGAGACTAGCGGGGGACGAGACCCAGTACTTC. The whole variable domain, filled in from reference TRBV13 and TRBJ2-5, reads AAGVIQSPRHLIKEKRETATLKCYPIPRHDTVYWYQQGPGQDPQFLISFYEKMQSDKGSIPDRFSAQQFSDYHSELNMSSLELGDSALYFCASSTRSRLAGDETQYFGPGTRLLVL.

This clone was observed a handful of times. The CDR3 spells CASSPGQGTPYGYTF. The CDR3, as DNA: TGCGCCAGCAGCCCAGGACAGGGAACTCCCTATGGCTACACCTTC. The chain carries TRBV5-1 and TRBJ1-2; 8 nucleotides agree with TRBD1. Germline V gene data show CDR1 as SGHRS and CDR2 as YFSETQ. The CDR3 has 15 residues. The V and J ends lost 4 bases and 4 bases, in that order; junction bases with no gene match: 9. Combining the CDR3 with reference TRBV5-1 and TRBJ1-2 gives the whole variable domain KAGVTQTPRYLIKTRGQQVTLSCSPISGHRSVSWYQQTPGQGLQFLFEYFSETQRNKGNFPGRFSGRQFSNSRSEMNVSTLELGDSALYLCASSPGQGTPYGYTFGSGTRLTVV.

V and J are TRBV13 and TRBJ1-2, with TRBD1 matching 7 bases. This CDR3 has 14 amino acids. V gave up 5 bases and J gave up 4 bases; unmatched junction bases: 7. Germline V gene lookup returns CDR1 PRHDT and CDR2 FYEKMQ (reference sequence). The CDR3 sequence is CASSPRGDSYGYTF. The CDR3 DNA reads as TGTGCCAGCAGCCCCAGGGGGGACTCCTATGGCTACACCTTC. Filled out from reference TRBV13 and TRBJ1-2, the complete variable domain reads AAGVIQSPRHLIKEKRETATLKCYPIPRHDTVYWYQQGPGQDPQFLISFYEKMQSDKGSIPDRFSAQQFSDYHSELNMSSLELGDSALYFCASSPRGDSYGYTFGSGTRLTVV.

This clone has more than one count but fewer than ten. J is TRBJ2-7 and V is TRBV5-1; 12 bases fit TRBD1. The germline V gene has CDR1 SGHRS and CDR2 YFSETQ. V gave up 4 bases and J gave up 6 bases; unmatched junction bases: 8. The CDR3 consists of 15 residues. As DNA, the CDR3 is TGCGCCAGCAGCATGGGGGGACAGGGGGCGACCGAGCAGTACTTC. Translation gives CASSMGGQGATEQYF.

The chain employs TRBV5-1 and TRBJ2-1; the D gene is possibly TRBD2 (6 bases). In germline, CDR1 is SGHRS, CDR2 YFSETQ. The length of the CDR3 is 15 residues. The germline V and J ends were trimmed by 4 bases and 0 bases, with 11 bases remaining between them. The CDR3 DNA reads as TGCGCCAGCAGCGGGACTGCTAGCTCCTACAATGAGCAGTTCTTC. The encoded protein is CASSGTASSYNEQFF. The full variable domain, its missing parts supplied by reference TRBV5-1 and TRBJ2-1, is KAGVTQTPRYLIKTRGQQVTLSCSPISGHRSVSWYQQTPGQGLQFLFEYFSETQRNKGNFPGRFSGRQFSNSRSEMNVSTLELGDSALYLCASSGTASSYNEQFFGPGTRLTVL.

This chain connects TRBV19 to TRBJ1-1, with 7 bases fitting TRBD1. CDR1 and CDR2 from the germline V gene are LNHDA and SQIVND (reference sequence). The ends lost 7 bases at V and 4 bases at J; junction bases unmatched: 12. The CDR3 has 15 residues. The CDR3 DNA is TGTGCCAGTATTCCAGGGGGGTTCCCGGGCACTGAAGCTTTCTTT. Protein: CASIPGGFPGTEAFF.

Regarding this clone: The sample contains more than one DNA sequence encoding this CDR3. The chain has TRBV5-1 and TRBJ1-3, with D unclear. Trimming cost V 2 bases and J 0 bases, with 6 bases left between them. The germline V gene encodes CDR1 SGHRS and CDR2 YFSETQ. The CDR3 has 14 amino acids. The CDR3 DNA sequence: TGCGCCAGCAGCTTAGCGTCCTCTGGAAACACCATATATTTT. Its translation is CASSLASSGNTIYF. Full variable domain (remainder filled in from reference TRBV5-1 and TRBJ1-3): KAGVTQTPRYLIKTRGQQVTLSCSPISGHRSVSWYQQTPGQGLQFLFEYFSETQRNKGNFPGRFSGRQFSNSRSEMNVSTLELGDSALYLCASSLASSGNTIYFGEGSWLTVV.

The chain couples TRBV10-2 to TRBJ2-3; TRBD2 matches at 11 bases. The V gene end was trimmed by 9 bases and the J gene end by 2 bases; junction bases not matched to a gene: 4. The germline CDR1 and CDR2 sequences are WSHSY and SAAADI. This CDR3 has 14 residues. Written as DNA, the CDR3 is TGCGCCAGTACTAGCGGGGGAAACACAGATACGCAGTATTTT. Translated, it gives CASTSGGNTDTQYF.